The TCR beta chain described here comes from a study of blood T cell repertoires in COVID-19. Generated by immunoSEQ multiplex PCR, the TCRdb table keeps only in-frame clones and is missing some. The repertoire holds approximately 170,000 clones, with around 80% as singletons. The sample consisted of peripheral blood. The sequence was obtained from a woman older than 75 with acute or convalescent COVID-19.

The CDR3 DNA reads as TGTGCCAGCAGTTACGGACACTCTAATTCACCCCTCCACTTT. It encodes CASSYGHSNSPLHF. The chain is built from TRBV6-5 and TRBJ1-6, with D perhaps TRBD1 (5 bases). Per the germline V gene, CDR1 is MNHEY and CDR2 is SVGAGI. Trimming shortened V by 2 bases and J by 6 bases, and 8 bases separated the two germline ends. The CDR3 is made up of 14 amino acids.